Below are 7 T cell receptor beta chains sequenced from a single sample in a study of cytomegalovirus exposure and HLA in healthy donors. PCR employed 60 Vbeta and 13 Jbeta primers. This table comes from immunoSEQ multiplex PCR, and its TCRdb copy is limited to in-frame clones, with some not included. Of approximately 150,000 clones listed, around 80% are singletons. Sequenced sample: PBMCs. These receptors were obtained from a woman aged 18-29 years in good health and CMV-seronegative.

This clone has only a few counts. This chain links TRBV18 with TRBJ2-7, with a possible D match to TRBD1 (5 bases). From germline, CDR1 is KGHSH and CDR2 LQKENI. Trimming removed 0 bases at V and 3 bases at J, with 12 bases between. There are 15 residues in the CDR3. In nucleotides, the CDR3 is TGTGCCAGCTCACCACCCCCGACAGACCTCTACGAGCAGTACTTC. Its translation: CASSPPPTDLYEQYF.

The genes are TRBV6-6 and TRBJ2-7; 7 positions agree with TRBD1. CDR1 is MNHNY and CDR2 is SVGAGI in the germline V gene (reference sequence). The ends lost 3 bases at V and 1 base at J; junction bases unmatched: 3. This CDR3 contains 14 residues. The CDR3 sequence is CASSYTGQSYEQYF. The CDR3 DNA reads TGTGCCAGCAGTTATACGGGACAGTCCTACGAGCAGTACTTC.

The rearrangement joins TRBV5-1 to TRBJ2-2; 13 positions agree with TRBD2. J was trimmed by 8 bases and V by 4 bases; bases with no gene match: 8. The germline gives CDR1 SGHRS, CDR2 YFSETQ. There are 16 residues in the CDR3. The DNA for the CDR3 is TGCGCCAGCAGCGCCAGACTAGCGGGAGGATGGGGGGAGCTGTTTTTT. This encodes CASSARLAGGWGELFF.

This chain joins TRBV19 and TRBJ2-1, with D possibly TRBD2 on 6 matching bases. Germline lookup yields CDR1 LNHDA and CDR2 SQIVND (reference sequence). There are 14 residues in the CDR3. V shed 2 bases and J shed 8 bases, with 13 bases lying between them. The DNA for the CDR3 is TGTGCCAGTAGTATAAACGGAGCGGGTGATGAGCAGTTCTTC. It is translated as CASSINGAGDEQFF.

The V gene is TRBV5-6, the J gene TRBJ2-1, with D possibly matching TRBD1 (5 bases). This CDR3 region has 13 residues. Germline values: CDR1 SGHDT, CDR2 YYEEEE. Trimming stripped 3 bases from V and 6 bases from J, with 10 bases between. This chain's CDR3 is CASSSGHLNEQFF. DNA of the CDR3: TGTGCCAGCAGCTCCGGACACCTCAATGAGCAGTTCTTC.

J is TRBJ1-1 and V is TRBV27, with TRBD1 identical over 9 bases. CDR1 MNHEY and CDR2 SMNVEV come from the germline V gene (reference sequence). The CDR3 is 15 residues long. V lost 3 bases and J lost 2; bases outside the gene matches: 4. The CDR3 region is CASSFSTGGNTEAFF. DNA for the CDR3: TGTGCCAGCAGTTTTTCGACAGGGGGAAACACTGAAGCTTTCTTT.

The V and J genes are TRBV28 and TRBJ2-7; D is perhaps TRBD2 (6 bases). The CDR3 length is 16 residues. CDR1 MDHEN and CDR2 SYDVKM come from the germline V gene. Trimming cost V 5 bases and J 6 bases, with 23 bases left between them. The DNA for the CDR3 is TGTGCCAGCAGTCTTCCGGGACTCTTAGACAAGGGCGAGCAGTACTTC. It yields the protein CASSLPGLLDKGEQYF.